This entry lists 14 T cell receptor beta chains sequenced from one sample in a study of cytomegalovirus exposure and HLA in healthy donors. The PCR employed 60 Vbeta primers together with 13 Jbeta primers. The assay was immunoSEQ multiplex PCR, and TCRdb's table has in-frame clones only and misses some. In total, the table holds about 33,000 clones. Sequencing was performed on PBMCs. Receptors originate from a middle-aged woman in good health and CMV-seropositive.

The chain's CDR3 is CASSLLEGPGQGNYGYTF. CDR3 DNA: TGTGCCAGCAGCTTATTAGAGGGGCCCGGACAGGGCAACTATGGCTACACCTTC. The V and J genes are TRBV7-9 and TRBJ1-2; 8 positions match TRBD1. CDR3 length: 18 residues. J was trimmed by 2 bases and V by 2 bases; bases with no gene match: 13. From germline, CDR1 is SEHNR and CDR2 FQNEAQ (reference sequence).

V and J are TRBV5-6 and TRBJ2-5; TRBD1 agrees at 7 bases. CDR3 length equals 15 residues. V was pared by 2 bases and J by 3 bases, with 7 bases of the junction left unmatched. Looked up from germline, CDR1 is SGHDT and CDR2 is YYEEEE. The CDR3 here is CASSFLWTGKETQYF. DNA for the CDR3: TGTGCCAGCAGCTTCCTATGGACAGGAAAAGAGACCCAGTACTTC.

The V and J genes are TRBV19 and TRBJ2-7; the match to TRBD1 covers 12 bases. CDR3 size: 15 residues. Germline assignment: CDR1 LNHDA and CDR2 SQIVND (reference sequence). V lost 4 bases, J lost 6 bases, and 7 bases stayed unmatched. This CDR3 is CASSKPGTGGAEQYF. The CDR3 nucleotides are TGTGCCAGTAGTAAACCCGGGACAGGGGGCGCCGAGCAGTACTTC. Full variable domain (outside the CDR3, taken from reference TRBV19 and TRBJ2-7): DGGITQSPKYLFRKEGQNVTLSCEQNLNHDAMYWYRQDPGQGLRLIYYSQIVNDFQKGDIAEGYSVSREKKESFPLTVTSAQKNPTAFYLCASSKPGTGGAEQYFGPGTRLTVT.

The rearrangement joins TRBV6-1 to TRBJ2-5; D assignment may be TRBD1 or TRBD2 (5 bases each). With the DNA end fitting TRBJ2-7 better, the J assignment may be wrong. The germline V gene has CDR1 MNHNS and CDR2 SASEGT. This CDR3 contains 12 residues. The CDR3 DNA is TGTGCCAGCATGGGGGACTCCTACGAGCAGTACTTC. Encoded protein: CASMGDSYEQYF.

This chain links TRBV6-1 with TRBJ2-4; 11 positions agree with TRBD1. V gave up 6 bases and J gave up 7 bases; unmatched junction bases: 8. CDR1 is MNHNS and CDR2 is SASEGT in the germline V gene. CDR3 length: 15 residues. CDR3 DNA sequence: TGTGCCAGCAGACCCGGACAGGGGGCGAAGAACATTCAGTACTTC. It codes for CASRPGQGAKNIQYF.

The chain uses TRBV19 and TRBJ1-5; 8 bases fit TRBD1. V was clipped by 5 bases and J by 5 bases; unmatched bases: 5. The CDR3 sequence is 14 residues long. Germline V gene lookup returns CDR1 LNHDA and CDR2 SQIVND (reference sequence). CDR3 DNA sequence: TGTGCCAGTAGTCGGACAGGGAGTGATCAGCCCCAGCATTTT. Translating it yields CASSRTGSDQPQHF.

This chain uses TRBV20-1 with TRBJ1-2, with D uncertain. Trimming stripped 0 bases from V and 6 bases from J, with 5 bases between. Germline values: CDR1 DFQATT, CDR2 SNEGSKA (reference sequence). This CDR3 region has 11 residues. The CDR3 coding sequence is TGCAGTGCTAGAGATTTAAATGGCTACACCTTC. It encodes CSARDLNGYTF.

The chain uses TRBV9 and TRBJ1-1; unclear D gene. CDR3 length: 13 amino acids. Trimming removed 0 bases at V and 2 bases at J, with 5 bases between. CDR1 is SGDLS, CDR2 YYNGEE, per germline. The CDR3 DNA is TGTGCCAGCAGCGTAGCATCCAACACTGAAGCTTTCTTT. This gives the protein CASSVASNTEAFF.

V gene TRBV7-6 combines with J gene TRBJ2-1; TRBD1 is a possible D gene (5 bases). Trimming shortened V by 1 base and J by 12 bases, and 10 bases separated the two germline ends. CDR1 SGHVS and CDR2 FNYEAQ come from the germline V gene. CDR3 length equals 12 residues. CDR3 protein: CASSLEVGRQFF. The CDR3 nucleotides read TGTGCCAGCAGCTTAGAAGTGGGGCGGCAGTTCTTC.

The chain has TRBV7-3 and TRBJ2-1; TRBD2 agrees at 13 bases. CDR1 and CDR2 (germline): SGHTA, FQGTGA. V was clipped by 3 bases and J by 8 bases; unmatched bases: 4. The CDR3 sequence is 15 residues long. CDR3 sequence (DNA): TGTGCCAGCAGCTTTGGGACTAGCGGGATATATGAGCAGTTCTTC. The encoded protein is CASSFGTSGIYEQFF.

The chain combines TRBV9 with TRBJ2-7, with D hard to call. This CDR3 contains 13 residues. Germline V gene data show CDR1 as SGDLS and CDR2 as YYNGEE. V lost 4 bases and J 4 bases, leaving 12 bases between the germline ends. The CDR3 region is CASSPRSDYEQYF. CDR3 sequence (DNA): TGTGCCAGCAGCCCTAGGAGCGATTACGAGCAGTACTTC.

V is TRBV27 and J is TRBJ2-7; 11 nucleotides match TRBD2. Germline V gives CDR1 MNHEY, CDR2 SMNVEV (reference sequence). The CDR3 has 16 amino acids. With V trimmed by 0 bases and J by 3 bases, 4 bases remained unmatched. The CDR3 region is CASSLSRLAGNYEQYF. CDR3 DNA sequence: TGTGCCAGCAGTTTATCCCGACTAGCGGGGAACTACGAGCAGTACTTC.

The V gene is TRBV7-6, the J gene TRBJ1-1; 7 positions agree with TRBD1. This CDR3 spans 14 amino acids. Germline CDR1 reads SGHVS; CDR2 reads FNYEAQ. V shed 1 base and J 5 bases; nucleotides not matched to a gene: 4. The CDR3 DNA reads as TGTGCCAGCAGCTTAGAATCAGGGGGGACTGAAGCTTTCTTT. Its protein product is CASSLESGGTEAFF.

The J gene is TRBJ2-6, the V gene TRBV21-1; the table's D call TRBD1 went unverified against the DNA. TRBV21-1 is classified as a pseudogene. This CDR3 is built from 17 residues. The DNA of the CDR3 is TGTGCCAGCAGCCACCGGGACAGGGCCTCTGGGGCCAACGTCCTGACTTTC. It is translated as CASSHRDRASGANVLTF.